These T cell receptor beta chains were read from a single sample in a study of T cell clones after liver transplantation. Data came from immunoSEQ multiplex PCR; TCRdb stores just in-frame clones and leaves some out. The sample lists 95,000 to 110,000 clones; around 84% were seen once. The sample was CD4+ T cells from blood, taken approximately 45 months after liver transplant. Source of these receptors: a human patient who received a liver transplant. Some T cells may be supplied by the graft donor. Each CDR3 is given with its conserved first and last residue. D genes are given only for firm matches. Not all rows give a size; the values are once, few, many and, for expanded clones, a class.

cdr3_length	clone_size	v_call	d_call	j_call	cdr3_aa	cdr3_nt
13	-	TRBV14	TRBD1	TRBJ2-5	CASSWTGAETQYF	TGTGCCAGCAGCTGGACAGGGGCCGAGACCCAGTACTTC
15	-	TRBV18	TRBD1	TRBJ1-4	CASSPQQGVNEKLFF	TGTGCCAGCTCACCCCAACAGGGGGTAAATGAAAAACTGTTTTTT
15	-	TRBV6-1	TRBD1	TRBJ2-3	CASRSPDRGADTQYF	TGTGCCAGCAGATCCCCCGACAGGGGAGCAGATACGCAGTATTTT
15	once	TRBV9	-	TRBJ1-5	CASSANGASNQPQHF	TGTGCCAGCAGCGCCAATGGGGCCTCTAATCAGCCCCAGCATTTT
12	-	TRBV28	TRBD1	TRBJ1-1	CASSSSDRGGFF	TGTGCCAGCAGTTCTTCTGACAGGGGTGGTTTCTTT
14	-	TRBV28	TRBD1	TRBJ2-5	CASRAGQGGQTQYF	TGTGCCAGCAGGGCTGGACAGGGAGGCCAGACCCAGTACTTC
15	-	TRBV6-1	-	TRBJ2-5	CASSEWEDPQETQYF	TGTGCCAGCAGTGAATGGGAGGACCCTCAAGAGACCCAGTACTTC
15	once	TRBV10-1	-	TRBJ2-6	CASSPQGTGANVLTF	TGCGCCAGCAGTCCCCAGGGAACTGGGGCCAACGTCCTGACTTTC
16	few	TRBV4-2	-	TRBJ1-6	CASSQESTVGNSPLHF	TGTGCCAGCAGCCAAGAGTCGACGGTGGGGAATTCACCCCTCCACTTT
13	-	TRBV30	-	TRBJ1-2	CAWSVRGGYGYTF	TGTGCCTGGAGTGTACGGGGGGGCTATGGCTACACCTTC
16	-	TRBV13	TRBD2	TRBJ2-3	CASSLDGTRKTDTQYF	TGTGCCAGCAGCTTAGATGGGACTAGAAAAACAGATACGCAGTATTTT
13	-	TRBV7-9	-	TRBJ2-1	CASSDIRRNEQFF	TGTGCCAGCAGCGACATCAGACGCAATGAGCAGTTCTTC
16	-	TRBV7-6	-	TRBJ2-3	CASSLGARGASDTQYF	TGTGCCAGCAGCTTAGGGGCCAGGGGAGCATCAGATACGCAGTATTTT
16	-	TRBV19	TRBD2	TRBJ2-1	CASSIKAGPGGSEQFF	TGTGCCAGTAGTATAAAAGCGGGACCCGGGGGGAGTGAGCAGTTCTTC
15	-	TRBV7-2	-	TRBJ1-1	CASSPPQGGNTEAFF	TGTGCCAGCAGCCCCCCACAGGGTGGGAACACTGAAGCTTTCTTT
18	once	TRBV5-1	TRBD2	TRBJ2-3	CASSPTVSGSGGTDTQYF	TGCGCCAGCAGCCCTACTGTTAGCGGGAGTGGGGGCACAGATACGCAGTATTTT
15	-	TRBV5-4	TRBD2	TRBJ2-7	CASSFTSGSPYEQYF	TGTGCCAGCAGCTTCACTAGCGGGAGTCCCTACGAGCAGTACTTC
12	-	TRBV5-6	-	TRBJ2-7	CASSFNRYEQYF	TGTGCCAGCAGCTTCAATCGTTACGAGCAGTACTTC
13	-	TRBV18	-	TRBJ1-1	CASSPTANTEAFF	TGTGCCAGCTCACCGACAGCGAACACTGAAGCTTTCTTT
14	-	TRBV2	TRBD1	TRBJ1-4	CASSVDRGNEKLFF	TGTGCCAGCAGTGTTGACAGGGGAAATGAAAAACTGTTTTTT
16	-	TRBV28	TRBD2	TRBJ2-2	CAGRPSGTVDTGELFF	TGTGCCGGGCGCCCTAGCGGGACGGTTGACACCGGGGAGCTGTTTTTT
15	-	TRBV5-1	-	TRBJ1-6	CASSYAGGDNSPLHF	TGCGCCAGCAGCTACGCCGGGGGGGATAATTCACCCCTCCACTTT
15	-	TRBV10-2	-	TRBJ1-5	CASSGPGGAGQPQHF	TGCGCCAGCAGTGGCCCCGGGGGGGCAGGTCAGCCCCAGCATTTT
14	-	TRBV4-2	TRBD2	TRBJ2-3	CASSQEFSGDTQYF	TGTGCCAGCAGCCAAGAGTTTAGCGGGGATACGCAGTATTTT
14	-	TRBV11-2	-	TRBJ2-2	CASRPGVHTGELFF	TGTGCCAGCAGGCCAGGGGTTCACACCGGGGAGCTGTTTTTT
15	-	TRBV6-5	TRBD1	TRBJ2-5	CASRPRTGGVRPQYF	TGTGCCAGCAGGCCAAGGACAGGGGGCGTTAGACCCCAGTACTTC
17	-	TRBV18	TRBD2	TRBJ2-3	CASSPTSGTSGTDTQYF	TGTGCCAGCTCACCAACCTCCGGGACTAGCGGCACAGATACGCAGTATTTT
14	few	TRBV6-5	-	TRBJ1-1	CASSYQGRDTEAFF	TGTGCCAGCAGTTACCAGGGGCGGGACACTGAAGCTTTCTTT
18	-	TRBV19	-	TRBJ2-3	CASSHASGGFGGTDTQYF	TGTGCCAGTAGTCACGCCTCTGGCGGCTTCGGTGGCACAGATACGCAGTATTTT